The clone carrying this T cell receptor (beta chain) was observed a few times. J gave up 0 bases and V 5 bases, and 4 bases lay outside the gene matches. This CDR3 is 17 amino acids long. Germline CDR1 is SNHLY and CDR2 is FYNNEI. The data derive from a study of blood T cell repertoires in COVID-19. As for the study in general: The study drew acute and convalescent COVID-19 samples from the United States, Italy and Spain. Nucleic acid was either cDNA or gDNA, and it came from T cells, B-cell-depleted T cells, or PBMCs.

Per the original data handling: It was from reference gene primer amplification that nucleated cell counts were estimated. Produced via immunoSEQ multiplex PCR; TCRdb's table is partial and in-frame only. From that table come the V and J calls and clone size; the DNA was used to work out D and trimming. The table has about 170,000 clones, 60% to 80% seen once. The receptor's source is an older man with acute or convalescent COVID-19. Material: peripheral blood. The chain uses TRBV2 and TRBJ2-3; 14 bases map to TRBD2. In DNA form, the CDR3 reads TGTGCCAGCAGTAGGACTAGCGGGGGGCCTAGCACAGATACGCAGTATTTT. Residues: CASSRTSGGPSTDTQYF.